These 6 T cell receptor beta chains were all obtained from the same sample, sequenced in a study of cytomegalovirus exposure and HLA in healthy donors. The PCR made use of 60 Vbeta and 13 Jbeta primers. Sequencing used immunoSEQ multiplex PCR; TCRdb keeps in-frame clones, though not all of them. The repertoire table contains around 44,000 clones. The sample taken for sequencing was PBMCs. These receptors came from a male donor in good health and CMV-seropositive.

The CDR3 DNA sequence: TGTGCCAGCAGTGAACCCCGACAGGGCAGCTATGGCTACACCTTC. As protein: CASSEPRQGSYGYTF. The V gene is TRBV6-1, the J gene TRBJ1-2, with 7 bases fitting TRBD1. From germline, CDR1 is MNHNS and CDR2 SASEGT. The CDR3 runs to 15 residues. The J segment lost 4 bases and the V segment lost 2 bases, leaving 7 bases of the junction unmatched.

This clone shows up as medium-sized by frequency. This CDR3 is also generated by other DNA sequences in the sample. The chain links TRBV9 to TRBJ2-1, with 8 bases matching TRBD1. The CDR3 sequence is 15 residues long. Germline values: CDR1 SGDLS, CDR2 YYNGEE. The V segment lost 3 bases and the J segment 0 bases; nucleotides outside the gene matches: 2. The CDR3 DNA reads as TGTGCCAGCAGCGGACAGGGGAACTCCTACAATGAGCAGTTCTTC. This encodes CASSGQGNSYNEQFF.

The gene calls are TRBV11-2 and TRBJ2-7; 14 bases fit TRBD2. Losses at the gene ends were 4 bases for V and 7 bases for J; bases not matched to a gene: 3. Germline-derived CDR1 and CDR2 are SGHAT and FQNNGV. The CDR3 consists of 14 residues. DNA for the CDR3: TGTGCCAGCAGCTCCCGACTAGCGGGGGGGGAGCAGTACTTC. Amino acids: CASSSRLAGGEQYF.

This chain joins TRBV18 and TRBJ1-5, with D tentatively TRBD1 (5 bases). The CDR3 extends over 20 amino acids. The germline V gene encodes CDR1 KGHSH and CDR2 LQKENI. With 1 base removed from V and 0 bases from J, the gap between germline ends came to 22 bases. The CDR3 loop reads CASSPRPDRGHKNSNQPQHF. Here the CDR3 DNA reads TGTGCCAGCTCACCACGCCCGGACCGAGGACATAAAAATAGCAATCAGCCCCAGCATTTT.

The J gene is TRBJ2-7, the V gene TRBV2; possibly TRBD2 for D (6 bases). The length of the CDR3 is 14 residues. The V gene lost 4 bases and the J gene lost 3 bases, with 13 bases spanning the gap. CDR1 and CDR2 from the germline V gene are SNHLY and FYNNEI. CDR3 DNA sequence: TGTGCCAGCAGTGCTAGCGAGGGGCTCTACGAGCAGTACTTC. The encoded protein is CASSASEGLYEQYF.

V usage is TRBV7-8 and J usage is TRBJ1-5, with 8 nucleotides matching TRBD1. The V segment lost 0 bases and the J segment 11 bases; nucleotides outside the gene matches: 3. The CDR3 has 13 amino acids. Germline V CDR1 and CDR2: SGHVS, FQNEAQ. The CDR3 sequence: CASSLAGTGAQHF. The CDR3 nucleotides are TGTGCCAGCAGCTTAGCGGGGACAGGTGCCCAGCATTTT.